These 7 T cell receptor beta chains share one sample of origin, sequenced in a study of blood T cells in healthy people across ages. The second PCR ran roughly 6 to 11 cycles with a sample-barcoded 5' primer and J-beta primers. In TCRdb, the 5' RACE reads were re-called with MiXCR into one record per CDR3 protein. This table holds approximately 940,000 distinct CDR3 sequences, about 48% found once. Sequencing was performed on blood. The receptors come from a man younger than 45 in good health.

The CDR3 DNA is TGCGCCAGCAGCGGAAAGACAGGGACTCAAGAAAAACTGTTTTTT. This codes for CASSGKTGTQEKLFF. The chain couples TRBV5-1 to TRBJ1-4; 7 bases align to TRBD1. Per the germline V gene, CDR1 is SGHRS and CDR2 is YFSETQ. The CDR3 is made up of 15 amino acids. V lost 4 bases and J lost 8; bases outside the gene matches: 11.

This clonotype was recorded many times. This chain uses TRBV11-3 with TRBJ2-1; D gene ambiguous. The CDR3 consists of 15 residues. With 1 base removed from V and 8 bases from J, the gap between germline ends came to 15 bases. CDR1 and CDR2 from the germline V gene are SGHNT and YENEEA. The chain's CDR3 is CASSLGAALVDEQFF. The CDR3 bases are TGTGCCAGCAGCTTAGGTGCAGCCTTGGTCGATGAGCAGTTCTTC.

This clonotype was seen a handful of times. The chain combines TRBV3-1 with TRBJ2-3; D is possibly TRBD1 (5 bases). V shed 8 bases and J shed 10 bases, with 7 bases lying between them. This CDR3 is built from 9 residues. Germline V gene sequence: CDR1 LGHDT, CDR2 YNNKEL (reference sequence). The CDR3 region is CASGAPQYF. The CDR3 DNA sequence: TGTGCCAGCGGGGCGCCGCAGTATTTT.

This clonotype was seen more than once but under ten times. The V and J genes are TRBV5-6 and TRBJ2-3, with D possibly being TRBD1 or TRBD2 (5 bases each). V dropped 7 bases and J dropped 2 bases, with 20 bases sitting between them. The CDR3 covers 16 residues. Germline loops: CDR1 SGHDT, CDR2 YYEEEE. Written as DNA, the CDR3 is TGTGCCAGCTCCTCTGGGGCGACTATCTCCACAGATACGCAGTATTTT. Its protein is CASSSGATISTDTQYF.

The V and J genes are TRBV12-3 or TRBV12-4 and TRBJ1-4; 12 nucleotides align to TRBD1. The V segment lost 5 bases and the J segment 7 bases; nucleotides outside the gene matches: 8. CDR3 length: 16 amino acids. The CDR3 reads CASSGTGGASIEKLFF. The DNA of the CDR3 is TGTGCCAGCAGTGGGACAGGGGGCGCGAGTATTGAAAAACTGTTTTTT.

In DNA form, the CDR3 reads TGTGCCAGCAGCCAGCAAAGGGATTTCTACGAGCAGTACTTC. It translates to CASSQQRDFYEQYF. The rearrangement joins TRBV14 to TRBJ2-4; the D is unclear. The J call could be wrong; TRBJ2-7 is a better fit for the DNA end. CDR1 is SGHDN, CDR2 FVKESK, per germline. The CDR3 runs 14 residues.

The chain has TRBV7-2 and TRBJ2-5; TRBD2 matches 11 bases. The DNA end lines up better with TRBJ2-7; the J call may be wrong. The germline V gene encodes CDR1 SGHTA and CDR2 FQGNSA. The CDR3 loop spans 13 amino acids. CDR3 region: CASRAGTSGEQYF. The CDR3 bases are TGTGCCAGCAGAGCCGGGACTAGCGGCGAGCAGTACTTC.